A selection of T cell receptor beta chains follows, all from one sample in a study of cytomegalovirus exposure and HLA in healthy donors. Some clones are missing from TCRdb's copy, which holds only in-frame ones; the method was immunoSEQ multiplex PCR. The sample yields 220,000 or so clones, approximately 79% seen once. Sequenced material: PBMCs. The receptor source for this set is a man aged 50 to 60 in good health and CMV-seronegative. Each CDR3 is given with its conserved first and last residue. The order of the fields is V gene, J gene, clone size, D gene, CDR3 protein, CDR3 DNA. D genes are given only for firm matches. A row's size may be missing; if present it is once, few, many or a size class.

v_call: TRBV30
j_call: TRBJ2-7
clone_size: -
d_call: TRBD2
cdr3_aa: CAWTDPREARGLLAGDLHEQYF
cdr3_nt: TGTGCCTGGACGGACCCCAGAGAGGCACGGGGGCTACTAGCGGGAGATCTTCACGAGCAGTACTTC

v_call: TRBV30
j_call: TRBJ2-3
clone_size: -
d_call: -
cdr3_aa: CAWSVRRATDTQYF
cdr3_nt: TGTGCCTGGAGTGTACGGCGGGCCACAGATACGCAGTATTTT

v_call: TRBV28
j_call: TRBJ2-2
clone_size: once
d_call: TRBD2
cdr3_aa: CASSLQGLAGTGELFF
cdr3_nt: TGTGCCAGCAGTTTACAGGGACTAGCGGGGACCGGGGAGCTGTTTTTT

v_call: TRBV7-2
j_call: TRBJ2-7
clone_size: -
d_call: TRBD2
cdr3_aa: CASSRTSGTSLGYEQYF
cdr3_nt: TGTGCCAGCAGCCGGACTAGCGGGACTTCCCTCGGATACGAGCAGTACTTC

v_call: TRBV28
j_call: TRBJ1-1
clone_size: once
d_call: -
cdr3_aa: CASSQGDQGRWAEAFF
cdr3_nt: TGTGCCAGCAGTCAAGGGGACCAGGGGAGATGGGCTGAAGCTTTCTTT

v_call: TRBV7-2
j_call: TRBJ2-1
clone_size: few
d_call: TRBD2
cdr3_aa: CASSADGLADYNEQFF
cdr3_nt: TGTGCCAGCAGCGCCGACGGACTAGCGGATTACAATGAGCAGTTCTTC

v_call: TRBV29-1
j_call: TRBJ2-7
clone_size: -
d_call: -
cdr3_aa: CSVEDGVAYEQYF
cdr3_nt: TGCAGCGTTGAAGACGGGGTCGCCTACGAGCAGTACTTC

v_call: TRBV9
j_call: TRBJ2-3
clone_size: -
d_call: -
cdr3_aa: CASSVAREPDTQYF
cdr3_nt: TGTGCCAGCAGCGTAGCCCGGGAGCCTGATACGCAGTATTTT

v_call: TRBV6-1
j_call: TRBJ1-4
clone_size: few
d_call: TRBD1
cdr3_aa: CASADRGNEKLFF
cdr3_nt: TGTGCCAGCGCCGACAGGGGGAATGAAAAACTGTTTTTT

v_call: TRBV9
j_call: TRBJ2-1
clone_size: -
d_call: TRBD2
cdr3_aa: CASSSPFSGTQFF
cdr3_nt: TGTGCCAGCAGCTCCCCGTTTAGCGGGACGCAGTTCTTC

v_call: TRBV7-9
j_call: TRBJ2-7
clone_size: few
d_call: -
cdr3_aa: CASSPVTGIYEQYF
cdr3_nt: TGTGCCAGCAGCCCCGTAACAGGGATCTACGAGCAGTACTTC

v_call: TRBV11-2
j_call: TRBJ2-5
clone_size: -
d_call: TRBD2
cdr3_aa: CASSRTIIAGEETQYF
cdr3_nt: TGTGCCAGCAGCCGAACAATAATAGCGGGAGAAGAGACCCAGTACTTC

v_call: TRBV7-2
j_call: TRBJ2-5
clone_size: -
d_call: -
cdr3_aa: CASSSRETQYF
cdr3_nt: TGTGCCAGCAGCTCCCGGGAGACCCAGTACTTC

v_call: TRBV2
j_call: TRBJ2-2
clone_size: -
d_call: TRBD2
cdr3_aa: CASKALAGGTGELFF
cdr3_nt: TGTGCCAGCAAGGCCCTAGCGGGAGGCACCGGGGAGCTGTTTTTT

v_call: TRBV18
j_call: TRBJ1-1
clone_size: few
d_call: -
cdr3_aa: CASSSGNFKTMNTEAFF
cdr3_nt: TGTGCCAGCTCAAGTGGCAATTTCAAGACTATGAACACTGAAGCTTTCTTT

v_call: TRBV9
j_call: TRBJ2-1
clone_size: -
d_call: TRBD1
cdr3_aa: CASSVGTGLYNEQFF
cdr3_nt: TGTGCCAGCAGCGTGGGGACAGGGCTCTACAATGAGCAGTTCTTC

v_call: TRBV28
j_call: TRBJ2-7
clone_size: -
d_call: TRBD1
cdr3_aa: CASAESGGSYEQYF
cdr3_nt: TGTGCCAGCGCTGAATCAGGGGGTTCCTACGAGCAGTACTTC

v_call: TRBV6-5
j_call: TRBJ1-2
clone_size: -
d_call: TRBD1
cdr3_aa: CASSSGQGVLGYTF
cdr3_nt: TGTGCCAGCAGTTCTGGACAGGGAGTGTTGGGCTACACCTTC

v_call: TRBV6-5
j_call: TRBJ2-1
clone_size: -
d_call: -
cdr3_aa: CASSRSEDEQFF
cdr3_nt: TGTGCCAGCAGTCGTAGCGAGGATGAGCAGTTCTTC

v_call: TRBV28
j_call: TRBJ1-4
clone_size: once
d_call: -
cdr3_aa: CASRGGAPSEKLFF
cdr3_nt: TGTGCCAGCAGGGGGGGGGCCCCCTCTGAAAAACTGTTTTTT

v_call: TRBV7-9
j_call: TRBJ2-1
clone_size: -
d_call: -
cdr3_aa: CASSLGPVYEQFF
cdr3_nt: TGTGCCAGCAGCTTAGGGCCCGTTTATGAGCAGTTCTTC

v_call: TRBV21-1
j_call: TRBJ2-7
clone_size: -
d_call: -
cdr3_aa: CASSKAPGGSYEQYF
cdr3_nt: TGTGCCAGCAGCAAAGCGCCCGGCGGGAGTTACGAGCAGTACTTC

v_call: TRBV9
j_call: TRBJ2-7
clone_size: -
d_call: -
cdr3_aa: CASSVSPEREQYF
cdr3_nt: TGTGCCAGCAGCGTATCCCCCGAGCGCGAGCAGTACTTC

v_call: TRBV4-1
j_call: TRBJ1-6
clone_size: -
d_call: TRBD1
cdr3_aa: CASSQDRTDNSPLHF
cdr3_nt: TGCGCCAGCAGCCAGGACAGGACAGATAATTCACCCCTCCACTTT

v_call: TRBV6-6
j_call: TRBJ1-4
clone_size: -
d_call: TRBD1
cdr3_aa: CASGQGRGGDEKLFF
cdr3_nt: TGTGCCAGCGGACAGGGTAGAGGTGGAGATGAAAAACTGTTTTTT

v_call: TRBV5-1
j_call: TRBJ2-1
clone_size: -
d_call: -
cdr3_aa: CASSSGTPSYNEQFF
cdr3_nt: TGCGCCAGCAGCTCAGGGACTCCCTCCTACAATGAGCAGTTCTTC

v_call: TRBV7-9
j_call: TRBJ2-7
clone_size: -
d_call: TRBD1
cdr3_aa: CASSLPSTGKDEQYF
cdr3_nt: TGTGCCAGCAGCTTACCCTCGACAGGGAAGGACGAGCAGTACTTC

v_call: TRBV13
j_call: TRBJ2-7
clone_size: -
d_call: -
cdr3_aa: CASSLPVVVAVMLNEQYF
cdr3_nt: TGTGCCAGCAGCTTACCGGTGGTAGTAGCGGTTATGTTGAACGAGCAGTACTTC

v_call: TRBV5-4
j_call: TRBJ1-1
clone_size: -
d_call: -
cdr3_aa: CASSFAGERGYTEAFF
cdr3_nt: TGTGCCAGCAGCTTCGCAGGGGAACGGGGTTACACTGAAGCTTTCTTT

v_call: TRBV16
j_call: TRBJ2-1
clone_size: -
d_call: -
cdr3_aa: CASSHGQGGSNEQFF
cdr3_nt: TGTGCCAGCAGCCACGGACAGGGCGGGAGCAATGAGCAGTTCTTC

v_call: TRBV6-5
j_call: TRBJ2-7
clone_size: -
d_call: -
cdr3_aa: CASKEGGSSYEQYF
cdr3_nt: TGTGCCAGCAAGGAGGGGGGGAGCTCCTACGAGCAGTACTTC

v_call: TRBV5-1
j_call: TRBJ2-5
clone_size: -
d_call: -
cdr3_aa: CASSSGQPGETQYF
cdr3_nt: TGCGCCAGCAGCTCAGGGCAGCCCGGGGAGACCCAGTACTTC

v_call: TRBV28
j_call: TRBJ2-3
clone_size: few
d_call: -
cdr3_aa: CASIRGRGGDTQYF
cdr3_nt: TGTGCCAGCATCAGGGGCCGCGGGGGAGATACGCAGTATTTT

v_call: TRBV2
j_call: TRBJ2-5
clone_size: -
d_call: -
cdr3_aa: CASSMWRNQETQYF
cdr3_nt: TGTGCCAGCAGTATGTGGCGGAATCAAGAGACCCAGTACTTC

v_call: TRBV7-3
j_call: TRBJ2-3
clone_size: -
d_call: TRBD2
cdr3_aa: CASSFGGSSSDTQYF
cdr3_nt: TGTGCCAGCAGCTTCGGCGGGAGTTCCTCAGATACGCAGTATTTT

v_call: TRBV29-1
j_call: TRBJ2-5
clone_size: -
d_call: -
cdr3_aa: CSIEGGWQETQYF
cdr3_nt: TGCAGCATCGAGGGGGGGTGGCAAGAGACCCAGTACTTC

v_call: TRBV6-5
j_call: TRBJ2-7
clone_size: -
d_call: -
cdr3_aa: CASSYSDRAYEQYF
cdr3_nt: TGTGCCAGCAGTTACTCAGACAGAGCCTACGAGCAGTACTTC

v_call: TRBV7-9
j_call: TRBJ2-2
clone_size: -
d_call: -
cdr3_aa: CASSRDLGPGELFF
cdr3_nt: TGTGCCAGCAGCCGGGACTTGGGGCCCGGGGAGCTGTTTTTT

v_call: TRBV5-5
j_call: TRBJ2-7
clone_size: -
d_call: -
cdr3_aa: CASSPWGERTYEQYF
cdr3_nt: TGTGCCAGCAGCCCATGGGGGGAAAGAACTTACGAGCAGTACTTC

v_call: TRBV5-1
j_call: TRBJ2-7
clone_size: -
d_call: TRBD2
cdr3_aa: CASSLSGTGRGYEQYF
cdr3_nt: TGCGCCAGCAGCCTGTCCGGGACTGGGAGGGGATACGAGCAGTACTTC

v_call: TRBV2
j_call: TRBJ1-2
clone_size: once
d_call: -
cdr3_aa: CASSEQALKGYTF
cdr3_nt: TGTGCCAGCAGTGAACAGGCCTTGAAAGGCTACACCTTC

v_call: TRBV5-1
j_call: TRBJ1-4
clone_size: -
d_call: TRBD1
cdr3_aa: CASSFYRGQREKLFF
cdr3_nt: TGCGCCAGCAGCTTCTACAGGGGGCAGAGGGAAAAACTGTTTTTT

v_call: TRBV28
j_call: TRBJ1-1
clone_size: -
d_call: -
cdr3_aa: CASSPPLTAGSSAFF
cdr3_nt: TGTGCCAGCAGTCCACCTTTGACCGCGGGAAGTTCAGCTTTCTTT

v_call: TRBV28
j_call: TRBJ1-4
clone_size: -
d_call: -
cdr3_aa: CASSRGQFREKLFF
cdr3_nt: TGTGCCAGCAGCCGAGGGCAATTCAGGGAAAAACTGTTTTTT

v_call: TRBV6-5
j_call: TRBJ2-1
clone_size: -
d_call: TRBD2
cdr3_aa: CASNRLAGVNEQFF
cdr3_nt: TGTGCCAGCAACCGGCTAGCGGGAGTGAATGAGCAGTTCTTC

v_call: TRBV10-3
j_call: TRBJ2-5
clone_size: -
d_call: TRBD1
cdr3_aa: CAISEYRGSETQYF
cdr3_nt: TGTGCCATCAGTGAATACAGGGGGTCTGAGACCCAGTACTTC

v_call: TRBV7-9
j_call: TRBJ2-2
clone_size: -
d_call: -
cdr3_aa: CASSLRLEGNTGELFF
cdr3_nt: TGTGCCAGCAGCTTAAGGCTTGAGGGGAACACCGGGGAGCTGTTTTTT

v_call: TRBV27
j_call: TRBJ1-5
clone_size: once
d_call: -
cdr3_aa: CASSFSAGGNQPQHF
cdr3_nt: TGTGCCAGCAGTTTTTCGGCAGGGGGCAATCAGCCCCAGCATTTT

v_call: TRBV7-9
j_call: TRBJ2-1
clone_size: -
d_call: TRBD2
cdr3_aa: CASSWPGLAGEGSYNEQFF
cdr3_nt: TGTGCCAGCAGTTGGCCGGGACTAGCGGGAGAGGGCTCCTACAATGAGCAGTTCTTC

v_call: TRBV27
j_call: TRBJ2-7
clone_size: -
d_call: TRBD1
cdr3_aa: CASRNDRVSYEQYF
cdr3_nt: TGTGCCAGCCGTAACGACAGGGTCTCCTACGAGCAGTACTTC

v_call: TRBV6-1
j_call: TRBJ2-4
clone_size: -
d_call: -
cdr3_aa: CASSNPGILRF
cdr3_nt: TGTGCCAGCAGTAACCCGGGTATCCTGAGATTC

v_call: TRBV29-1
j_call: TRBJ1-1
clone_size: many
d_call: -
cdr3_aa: CSVGKGLREPEAFF
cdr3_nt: TGCAGCGTTGGTAAAGGACTTAGAGAACCTGAAGCTTTCTTT

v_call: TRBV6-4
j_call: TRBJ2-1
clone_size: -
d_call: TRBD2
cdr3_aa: CASSVLAGENEQFF
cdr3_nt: TGTGCCAGCAGCGTTCTAGCGGGAGAGAATGAGCAGTTCTTC

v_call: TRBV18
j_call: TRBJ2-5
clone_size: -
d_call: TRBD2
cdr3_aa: CASSRGGAETQYF
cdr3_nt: TGTGCCAGCTCACGGGGAGGGGCGGAGACCCAGTACTTC

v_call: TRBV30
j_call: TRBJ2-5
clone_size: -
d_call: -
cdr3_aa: CAWTVGEETQYF
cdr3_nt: TGTGCCTGGACCGTCGGGGAGGAGACCCAGTACTTC

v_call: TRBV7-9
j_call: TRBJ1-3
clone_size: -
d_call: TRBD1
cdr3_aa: CASSLDRREDTIYF
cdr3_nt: TGTGCCAGCAGCTTGGACAGGAGGGAGGACACCATATATTTT

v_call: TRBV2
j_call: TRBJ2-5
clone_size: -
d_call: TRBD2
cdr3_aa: CASREKSGTETQYF
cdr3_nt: TGTGCCAGCAGAGAAAAAAGCGGGACGGAGACCCAGTACTTC

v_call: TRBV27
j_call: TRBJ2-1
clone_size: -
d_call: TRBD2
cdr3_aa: CASSNRASGKTEQFF
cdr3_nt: TGTGCCAGCAGTAACAGGGCTAGCGGGAAGACTGAGCAGTTCTTC

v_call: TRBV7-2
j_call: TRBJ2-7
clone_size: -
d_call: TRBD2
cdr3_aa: CASSPGLVSSYEQYF
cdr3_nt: TGTGCCAGCAGCCCGGGACTAGTGTCATCCTACGAGCAGTACTTC